What follows describes a single T cell receptor beta chain. Libraries were prepared by immunoSEQ multiplex PCR; TCRdb keeps only in-frame clonotypes and omits some of them. This sample has some 89,000 clones; over 65% occur once, and the top ten carry approximately 2%. The sample originates from a study of control samples from healthy donors and cancer patients. CDR1 and CDR2 from the germline V gene are SGHTA and FQGTGA. The CDR3 runs to 13 residues. V trimming: 1 base; J trimming: 7 bases; junction bases outside the gene matches: 0. Sequences were obtained from blood. The TCR was taken from a middle-aged woman in good health. The rearrangement joins TRBV7-3 to TRBJ1-4, with TRBD1 identical over 7 bases. The CDR3 bases are TGTGCCAGCAGCTTAAGACAGGGTGAAAAACTGTTTTTT. It translates to CASSLRQGEKLFF.